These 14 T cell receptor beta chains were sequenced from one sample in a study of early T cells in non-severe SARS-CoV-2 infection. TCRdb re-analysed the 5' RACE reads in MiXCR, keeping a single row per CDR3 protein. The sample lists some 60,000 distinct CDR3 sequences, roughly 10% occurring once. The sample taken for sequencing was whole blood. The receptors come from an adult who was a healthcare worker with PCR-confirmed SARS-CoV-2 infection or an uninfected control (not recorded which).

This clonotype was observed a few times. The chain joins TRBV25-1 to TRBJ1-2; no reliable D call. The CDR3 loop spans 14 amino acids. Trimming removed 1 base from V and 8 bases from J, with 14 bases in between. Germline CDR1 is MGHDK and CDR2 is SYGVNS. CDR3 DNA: TGTGCCAGCAGTGAATTCGGCAGCTCGGTCGGCTACACCTTC. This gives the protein CASSEFGSSVGYTF.

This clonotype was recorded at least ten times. The CDR3 DNA is TGTGCCAGCAGCTTAGCGAGAGGTCTCCCCACCGGGGAGCTGTTTTTT. Amino acid sequence: CASSLARGLPTGELFF. The chain carries TRBV7-8 and TRBJ2-2, with D uncertain. Trimming stripped 0 bases from V and 4 bases from J, with 12 bases between. The CDR3 has 16 amino acids. Germline V CDR1 and CDR2: SGHVS, FQNEAQ.

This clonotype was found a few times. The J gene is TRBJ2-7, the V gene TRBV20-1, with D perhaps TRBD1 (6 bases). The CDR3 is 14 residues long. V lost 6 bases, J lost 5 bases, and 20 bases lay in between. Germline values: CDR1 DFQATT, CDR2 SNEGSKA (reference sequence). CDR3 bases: TGCAGTGCAACGACAGGATCGTTAGAGGACGAGCAGTACTTC. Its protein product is CSATTGSLEDEQYF.

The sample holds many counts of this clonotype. The CDR3 region has the DNA TGTGCCAGCAGGCCGCCGGGACGCCCCTCCTACGAGCAGTACTTC. Its protein is CASRPPGRPSYEQYF. The chain carries TRBV6-2 or TRBV6-3 and TRBJ2-7, with D perhaps being TRBD1 or TRBD2 (5 bases each). This CDR3 has 15 amino acids. V lost 6 bases and J 0 bases, leaving 15 bases between the germline ends. CDR1 MNHEY and CDR2 SVGEGT come from the germline V gene.

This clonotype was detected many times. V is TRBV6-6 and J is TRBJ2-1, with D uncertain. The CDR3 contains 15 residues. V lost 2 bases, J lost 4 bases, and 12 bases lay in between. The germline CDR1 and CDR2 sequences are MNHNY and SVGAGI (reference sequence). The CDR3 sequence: CASSYPGDLYNEQFF. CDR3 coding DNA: TGTGCCAGCAGTTACCCCGGAGACCTATACAATGAGCAGTTCTTC.

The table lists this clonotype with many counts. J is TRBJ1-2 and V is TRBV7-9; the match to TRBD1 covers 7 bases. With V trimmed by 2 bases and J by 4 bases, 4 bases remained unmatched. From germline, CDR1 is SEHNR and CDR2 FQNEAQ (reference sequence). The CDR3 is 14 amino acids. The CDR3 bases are TGTGCCAGCAGCTTAAGGGGGCAGGGCTATGGCTACACCTTC. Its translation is CASSLRGQGYGYTF.

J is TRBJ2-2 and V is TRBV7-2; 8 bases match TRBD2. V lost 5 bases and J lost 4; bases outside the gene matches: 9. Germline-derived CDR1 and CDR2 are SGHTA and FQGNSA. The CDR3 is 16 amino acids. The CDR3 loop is CASSPRGAGGTGELFF. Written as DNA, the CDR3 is TGTGCCAGCAGCCCGAGGGGCGCGGGAGGCACCGGGGAGCTGTTTTTT.

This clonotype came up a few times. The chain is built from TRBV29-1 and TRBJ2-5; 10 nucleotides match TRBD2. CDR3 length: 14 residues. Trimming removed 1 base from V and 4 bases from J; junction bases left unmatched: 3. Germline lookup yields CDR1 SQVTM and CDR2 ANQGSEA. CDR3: CSVEGSSGRETQYF. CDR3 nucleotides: TGCAGCGTTGAAGGCTCTAGCGGGAGAGAGACCCAGTACTTC.

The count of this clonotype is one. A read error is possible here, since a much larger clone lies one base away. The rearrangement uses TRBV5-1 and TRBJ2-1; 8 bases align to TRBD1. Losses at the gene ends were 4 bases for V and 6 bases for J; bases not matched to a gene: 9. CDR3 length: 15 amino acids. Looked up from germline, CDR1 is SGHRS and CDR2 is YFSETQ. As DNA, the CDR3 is TGCGCCAGCAGCCTGACAGGGGAATACTGCAATGAGCAGTTCTTC. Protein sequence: CASSLTGEYCNEQFF. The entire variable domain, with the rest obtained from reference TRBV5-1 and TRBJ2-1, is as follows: KAGVTQTPRYLIKTRGQQVTLSCSPISGHRSVSWYQQTPGQGLQFLFEYFSETQRNKGNFPGRFSGRQFSNSRSEMNVSTLELGDSALYLCASSLTGEYCNEQFFGPGTRLTVL.

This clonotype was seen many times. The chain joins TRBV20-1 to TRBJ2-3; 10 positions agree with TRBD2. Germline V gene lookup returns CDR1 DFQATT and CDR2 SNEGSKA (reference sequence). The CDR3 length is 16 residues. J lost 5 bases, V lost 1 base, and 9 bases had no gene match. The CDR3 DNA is TGCAGTGCTAGAGTATCGCTAGCGGGAGTAATAGATACGCAGTATTTT. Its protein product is CSARVSLAGVIDTQYF.

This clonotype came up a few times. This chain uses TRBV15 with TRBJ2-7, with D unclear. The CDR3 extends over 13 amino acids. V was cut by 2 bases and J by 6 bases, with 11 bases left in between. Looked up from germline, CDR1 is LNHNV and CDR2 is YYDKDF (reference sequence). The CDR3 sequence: CATSRLVAIEQYF. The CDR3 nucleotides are TGTGCCACCAGCAGACTAGTGGCGATCGAGCAGTACTTC.

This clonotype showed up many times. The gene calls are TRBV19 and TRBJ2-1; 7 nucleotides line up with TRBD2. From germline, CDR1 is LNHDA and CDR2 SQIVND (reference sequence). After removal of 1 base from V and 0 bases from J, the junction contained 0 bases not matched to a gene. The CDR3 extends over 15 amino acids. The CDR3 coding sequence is TGTGCCAGTAGTATAGCGGGAGGCTCCTACAATGAGCAGTTCTTC. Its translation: CASSIAGGSYNEQFF.

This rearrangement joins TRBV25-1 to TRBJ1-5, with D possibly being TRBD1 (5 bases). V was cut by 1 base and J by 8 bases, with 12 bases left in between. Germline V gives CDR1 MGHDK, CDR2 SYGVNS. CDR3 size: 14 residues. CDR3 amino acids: CASSEWAGVKPQHF. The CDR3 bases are TGTGCCAGCAGTGAATGGGCGGGGGTTAAGCCCCAGCATTTT.

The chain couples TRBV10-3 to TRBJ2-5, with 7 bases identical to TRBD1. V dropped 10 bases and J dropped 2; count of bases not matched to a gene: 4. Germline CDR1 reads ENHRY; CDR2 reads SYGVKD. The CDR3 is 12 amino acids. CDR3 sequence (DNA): TGTGCCACACGACAGGGTCAAGAGACCCAGTACTTC. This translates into CATRQGQETQYF.